The rows below give T cell receptor beta chains drawn from one sample of a study of human T cells and chemical hapten exposure. TCRdb independently ran MiXCR on the RACE reads; one entry per CDR3 protein. The sample records 150,000 to 200,000 distinct CDR3 sequences, about 14% being singletons. Sequencing was performed on whole blood, taken in connection with sensitization to the hapten diphenylcyclopropenone (DPC). These receptors were collected from a woman aged 25-40 years with alopecia areata. Some clones in this sample may be carry-over from other donors' samples. The CDR3 runs from the conserved cysteine through the conserved F or W. Fields, in order: CDR3 DNA, CDR3 protein, clone size, V gene, D gene, J gene. A D gene is named only where the DNA matches it firmly. The size field is filled for only some rows; it gives once, few, many or a size class.

DNA: TGCAGTGCAAACGGACAGGGGGCGTCGGCCGGGGAGCTGTTTTTT; CDR3: CSANGQGASAGELFF; size: NA; V: TRBV20-1; D: TRBD1; J: TRBJ2-2
DNA: TGTGCCAGCAGCCCGGGACTAAATAATTCACCCCTCCACTTT; CDR3: CASSPGLNNSPLHF; size: NA; V: TRBV6-5; D: NA; J: TRBJ1-6
DNA: TGTGCCAGCAGCGAGATAGGAGGGGACATTCAGTACTTC; CDR3: CASSEIGGDIQYF; size: NA; V: TRBV9; D: NA; J: TRBJ2-4
DNA: TGTGCCATTCGGTGGGGAGACTATGGCTACACCTTC; CDR3: CAIRWGDYGYTF; size: NA; V: TRBV10-3; D: NA; J: TRBJ1-2
DNA: TGCGCCAGCAGCCAAGACAGTCTAGCGGGGACAGATACGCAGTATTTT; CDR3: CASSQDSLAGTDTQYF; size: few; V: TRBV4-1; D: TRBD2; J: TRBJ2-3
DNA: TGTGCCAGCACACCCTCTTTAGGAGGCGCAGATACGCAGTATTTT; CDR3: CASTPSLGGADTQYF; size: NA; V: TRBV4-2; D: NA; J: TRBJ2-3
DNA: TGCGCCAGCAGCTTGAGGGCCGGGACGGCAAGCACAGATACGCAGTATTTT; CDR3: CASSLRAGTASTDTQYF; size: NA; V: TRBV5-1; D: NA; J: TRBJ2-3
DNA: TGTGCCAGCAGTTTACAGGGGGCCACTGAAGCTTTCTTT; CDR3: CASSLQGATEAFF; size: many; V: TRBV12-3/TRBV12-4; D: TRBD1; J: TRBJ1-1
DNA: TGTGCCAGCAGCCTACAGGGAGGCCAAGAGACCCAGTACTTC; CDR3: CASSLQGGQETQYF; size: NA; V: TRBV7-2; D: NA; J: TRBJ2-5
DNA: TGCGCCAGCAGATTAGCCGACAGGGACGTTAATGAAAAACTGTTTTTT; CDR3: CASRLADRDVNEKLFF; size: NA; V: TRBV5-1; D: TRBD1; J: TRBJ1-4
DNA: TGCAGTGCTAGTCGGATCAACACTGAAGCTTTCTTT; CDR3: CSASRINTEAFF; size: few; V: TRBV20-1; D: NA; J: TRBJ1-1
DNA: TGTGCCAGCAGCCAGGACAACTATGGCTACACCTTC; CDR3: CASSQDNYGYTF; size: few; V: TRBV5-5; D: NA; J: TRBJ1-2
DNA: TGTGCCATCCTCGACAGCGTATCCTACGAGCAGTACTTC; CDR3: CAILDSVSYEQYF; size: few; V: TRBV10-3; D: NA; J: TRBJ2-7
DNA: TGTGCCAGCAGTGATCTCCAAACTAATCAGCCCCAGCATTTT; CDR3: CASSDLQTNQPQHF; size: few; V: TRBV6-5; D: NA; J: TRBJ1-5
DNA: TGTGCCAGCAGGGGGGACAGTAACTATGGCTACACCTTC; CDR3: CASRGDSNYGYTF; size: few; V: TRBV28; D: TRBD1; J: TRBJ1-2
DNA: TGTGCCAGCAGCCCGACAGGGGGCGGCAATCAGCCCCAGCATTTT; CDR3: CASSPTGGGNQPQHF; size: NA; V: TRBV12-3/TRBV12-4; D: TRBD1; J: TRBJ1-5
DNA: TGTGCCAGCACCTCCGGTTCGGCGGGGGGACAAGAGACCCAGTACTTC; CDR3: CASTSGSAGGQETQYF; size: few; V: TRBV28; D: TRBD2; J: TRBJ2-5
DNA: TGCGCCAGCAGCCCCACCGAAGGGTTTAACACTGAAGCTTTCTTT; CDR3: CASSPTEGFNTEAFF; size: few; V: TRBV4-1; D: NA; J: TRBJ1-1
DNA: TGCAGTGCTAGACAGGACGCGGCCGGGGAGCTGTTTTTT; CDR3: CSARQDAAGELFF; size: few; V: TRBV20-1; D: NA; J: TRBJ2-2
DNA: TGTGCCACCAGTGACCCAGGTTCTGGGGCCAACGTCCTGACTTTC; CDR3: CATSDPGSGANVLTF; size: many; V: TRBV24-1; D: NA; J: TRBJ2-6
DNA: TGTGCCAGCAGTGAAAGGACAGGGGGCGCAGATACGCAGTATTTT; CDR3: CASSERTGGADTQYF; size: NA; V: TRBV25-1; D: TRBD1; J: TRBJ2-3
DNA: TGTGCCAGCAGCTTAGAGAGGGACACCTACAATGAGCAGTTCTTC; CDR3: CASSLERDTYNEQFF; size: few; V: TRBV7-2; D: NA; J: TRBJ2-1
DNA: TGTGCCAGCAGCTTAGCCCAGGGGGCTCAACAGCCCCAGCATTTT; CDR3: CASSLAQGAQQPQHF; size: NA; V: TRBV7-2; D: TRBD1; J: TRBJ1-5
DNA: TGTGCCAGCAGCGCCCAAAACACAGATACGCAGTATTTT; CDR3: CASSAQNTDTQYF; size: few; V: TRBV7-2; D: NA; J: TRBJ2-3
DNA: TGTGCCAGCAGTTTTCGACGGAGTAACACTGAAGCTTTCTTT; CDR3: CASSFRRSNTEAFF; size: few; V: TRBV6-2/TRBV6-3; D: NA; J: TRBJ1-1
DNA: TGCGCCAGCAGCCCAGACAGGGGTAATGAAAAACTGTTTTTT; CDR3: CASSPDRGNEKLFF; size: NA; V: TRBV5-1; D: TRBD1; J: TRBJ1-4
DNA: TGTGCCAGCAGTTACTCTCAGGGTATAACCTACAATGAGCAGTTCTTC; CDR3: CASSYSQGITYNEQFF; size: NA; V: TRBV6-2/TRBV6-3; D: NA; J: TRBJ2-1
DNA: TGTGCCAGCAGTCCACACGAGGGACAGGGGAATGAAAAACTGTTTTTT; CDR3: CASSPHEGQGNEKLFF; size: few; V: TRBV12-3/TRBV12-4; D: TRBD1; J: TRBJ1-4
DNA: TGCGCCAGCAGCATCCTGCCCGGCGTCGACACTGAAGCTTTCTTT; CDR3: CASSILPGVDTEAFF; size: few; V: TRBV5-1; D: NA; J: TRBJ1-1
DNA: TGCAGTGCTAGAGATGGGCAACTCCTTCAAGAGCAGTTCTTC; CDR3: CSARDGQLLQEQFF; size: NA; V: TRBV20-1; D: NA; J: TRBJ2-1
DNA: TGTGCCAGCAGCAAAGCCGGACACGTGGACAGGGGGTATGGCTACACCTTC; CDR3: CASSKAGHVDRGYGYTF; size: few; V: TRBV21-1; D: NA; J: TRBJ1-2
DNA: TGCGCCAGCAGCTTGGTTCCCCAGACCACAAATACGCAGTATTTT; CDR3: CASSLVPQTTNTQYF; size: many; V: TRBV5-1; D: NA; J: TRBJ2-3
DNA: TGTGCCAGCAGCTTCTCAGGGGAGAATTCACCCCTCCACTTT; CDR3: CASSFSGENSPLHF; size: many; V: TRBV9; D: NA; J: TRBJ1-6
DNA: TGTGCCAGCAGTTATACAGGGGGCACTGAAGCTTTCTTT; CDR3: CASSYTGGTEAFF; size: few; V: TRBV12-3/TRBV12-4; D: TRBD1; J: TRBJ1-1
DNA: TGTGCCAGCGACCGGGACACAAACAATGAGCAGTTCTTC; CDR3: CASDRDTNNEQFF; size: NA; V: TRBV18; D: NA; J: TRBJ2-1
DNA: TGTGCCAGCAGCTTAGCTCTATCCAACACCGGGGAGCTGTTTTTT; CDR3: CASSLALSNTGELFF; size: many; V: TRBV7-8; D: NA; J: TRBJ2-2
DNA: TGCGCCAGCAGCTCCGGGGGACAGAATGAAAAACTGTTTTTT; CDR3: CASSSGGQNEKLFF; size: few; V: TRBV5-1; D: TRBD1; J: TRBJ1-4
DNA: TGTGTCACCGGGCGGGGGGACACCGGGGAGCTGTTTTTT; CDR3: CVTGRGDTGELFF; size: NA; V: TRBV15; D: TRBD2; J: TRBJ2-2
DNA: TGTGCCAGCAATAGTGCGGGCAGCTCCTACGAGCAGTACTTC; CDR3: CASNSAGSSYEQYF; size: many; V: TRBV6-1; D: NA; J: TRBJ2-7
DNA: TGTGCCAGCAGCGGGAGAGGCCACAATGAGCAGTTCTTC; CDR3: CASSGRGHNEQFF; size: once; V: TRBV9; D: NA; J: TRBJ2-1
DNA: TGTGCCAACAGCCCCCGGACGGGAGAGACCCAGTACTTC; CDR3: CANSPRTGETQYF; size: NA; V: TRBV11-2; D: NA; J: TRBJ2-5
DNA: TGCAGTGCGCTTAGGGGGCCGGGGGTTACTGAAGCTTTCTTT; CDR3: CSALRGPGVTEAFF; size: few; V: TRBV20-1; D: TRBD1; J: TRBJ1-1
DNA: TGTGCCAGCAGCTTAGAAGGCAGCATCAATCAGCCCCAGCATTTT; CDR3: CASSLEGSINQPQHF; size: few; V: TRBV7-2; D: NA; J: TRBJ1-5
DNA: TGTGCCAGCTCACCCACCACAGGTGAAGCTTTCTTT; CDR3: CASSPTTGEAFF; size: few; V: TRBV18; D: NA; J: TRBJ1-1
DNA: TGTGCCAGCAGTGAAAGTGAACAGGCGGCCTACAATGAGCAGTTCTTC; CDR3: CASSESEQAAYNEQFF; size: NA; V: TRBV6-1; D: NA; J: TRBJ2-1
DNA: TGTGCCAGCAGCCTAGACAGTTCCCATACGGACACCTTC; CDR3: CASSLDSSHTDTF; size: few; V: TRBV7-9; D: NA; J: TRBJ1-2
DNA: TGCGCCAGCAGCCAATCAGGACTAAACCGCTACGAGCAGTACTTC; CDR3: CASSQSGLNRYEQYF; size: NA; V: TRBV4-3; D: NA; J: TRBJ2-7
DNA: TGTGCCAGCAGTGGACTAGCGGGTGTAACCGGGGAGCTGTTTTTT; CDR3: CASSGLAGVTGELFF; size: many; V: TRBV6-1; D: TRBD2; J: TRBJ2-2
DNA: TGTGCCAGCAGTTATCATGGGGGACGGGGCACTGAAGCTTTCTTT; CDR3: CASSYHGGRGTEAFF; size: many; V: TRBV6-2/TRBV6-3; D: NA; J: TRBJ1-1
DNA: TGTGCCAGCAGTCCTAGGGGATATGGCTACACCTTC; CDR3: CASSPRGYGYTF; size: many; V: TRBV27; D: NA; J: TRBJ1-2
DNA: TGCAGTGCATACAGGGGGCCCACAGATACGCAGTATTTT; CDR3: CSAYRGPTDTQYF; size: few; V: TRBV20-1; D: TRBD1; J: TRBJ2-3
DNA: TGTGCCAGCAAAAGGGGACAGGGAAATGAAAAACTGTTTTTT; CDR3: CASKRGQGNEKLFF; size: few; V: TRBV28; D: TRBD1; J: TRBJ1-4